This paragraph reports one T cell receptor beta chain. Its antigen is still unknown. These data come from a study of radiation and T cells in renal cell carcinoma. Study observations and caveats: In blood, top tumor clones expanded by 2 weeks, shrinking by 4.

Time point denoted: blood 4 weeks post-SBRT, at nephrectomy. This sample's treatment: 15 Gy SBRT to primary tumor, nephrectomy 4 weeks later. Nephrectomy followed 15 Gy stereotactic body radiation by 4 weeks. Radiation-treated patients gave blood at baseline, week 2 and week 4. The tumor was a clear cell renal cell carcinoma. Assay: immunoSEQ multiplex PCR; the TCRdb copy retains only in-frame clones and omits some. The top ten hold less than 35% of the sample, which has 40,000 to 50,000 clones, about 82% seen once. Germline-derived CDR1 and CDR2 are SGHRS and YFSETQ. V lost 0 bases and J lost 0, with 9 bases in between. This CDR3 has 15 amino acids.

The chain has TRBV5-1 and TRBJ1-1; unclear D gene. This TCR came from an older woman with renal cell carcinoma. The specimen comprised blood, sampled from a patient whose treatment included radiotherapy and nephrectomy. CDR3 sequence: CASSLDLNMNTEAFF. The DNA for the CDR3 is TGCGCCAGCAGCTTGGACCTCAACATGAACACTGAAGCTTTCTTT.